These T cell receptor beta chains were read from a single sample in a study of OX40 agonist ivuxolimab in advanced cancers. The data were produced by immunoSEQ multiplex PCR, yet TCRdb's version contains in-frame clones alone and is incomplete. The sample has 40,000 to 45,000 clones, around 80% seen once. Here the sequenced sample was CD4+ or CD8+ T cells sorted from blood, taken in a trial of the OX40 agonist ivuxolimab. These receptors all stem from an adult with an advanced solid tumor such as melanoma, head and neck, liver or kidney cancer. The CDR3 runs from the conserved cysteine through the conserved F or W. A D gene is named only where the DNA matches it firmly. Size is stated for part of the rows, as once, few or many counts, or as a class when the clone is expanded.

NA	once	TRBV7-9	TRBJ1-2	CASSPQYDDFFGYTF	TGTGCCAGCAGCCCCCAGTATGACGACTTCTTTGGCTACACCTTC
NA	NA	TRBV29-1	TRBJ1-1	CSVMASRTEAFF	TGCAGCGTTATGGCCAGTCGGACTGAAGCTTTCTTT
NA	NA	TRBV18	TRBJ2-1	CASSPGYEQFF	TGTGCCAGCTCACCGGGGTATGAGCAGTTCTTC
NA	NA	TRBV6-1	TRBJ2-7	CASSRTGLEQYF	TGTGCCAGCAGTAGAACAGGTCTCGAGCAGTACTTC
TRBD2	NA	TRBV6-5	TRBJ2-7	CASSSQLALEQYF	TGTGCCAGCAGCTCCCAACTAGCGCTCGAGCAGTACTTC
NA	NA	TRBV6-4	TRBJ2-3	CASARGLSTDTQYF	TGTGCCAGCGCCCGGGGACTCTCCACAGATACGCAGTATTTT
TRBD2	NA	TRBV11-2	TRBJ2-3	CASSPGGRASTDTQYF	TGTGCCAGCAGCCCGGGAGGCAGGGCTAGCACAGATACGCAGTATTTT
NA	NA	TRBV5-4	TRBJ2-5	CASSLAVLGGTQYF	TGTGCCAGCAGCTTGGCGGTCCTAGGGGGGACCCAGTACTTC
NA	NA	TRBV5-1	TRBJ1-1	CASSIDSYTEAFF	TGCGCCAGCAGCATCGACAGTTACACTGAAGCTTTCTTT
TRBD1	NA	TRBV5-1	TRBJ1-1	CASSYGQGKAFF	TGCGCCAGCAGCTACGGACAGGGAAAAGCTTTCTTT
NA	NA	TRBV9	TRBJ1-1	CASSVGAGYMNTEAFF	TGTGCCAGCAGCGTAGGGGCCGGATATATGAACACTGAAGCTTTCTTT